This T cell receptor (beta chain) was captured in a study of blood T cells in healthy people across ages. General study findings and limits: The recorded TCR beta diversity per million T cells decreased in a roughly linear manner with age.

CDR3 length: 11 residues. V shed 5 bases and J shed 11 bases, with 12 bases lying between them. Germline V CDR1 and CDR2: LNHDA, SQIVND (reference sequence). As for this clonotype: Its antigen is currently unknown.

The use of a sample-barcoded 5' primer and a J-beta primer mix characterized a second PCR of about 7 to 12 cycles. The template-switch adaptor was a 5' adaptor with 12 random nucleotides. It tagged each cDNA molecule. TCRdb processed the 5' RACE reads anew with MiXCR; each CDR3 protein has one entry. The sample has about 640,000 distinct CDR3 sequences; around 54% are singletons. The chain combines TRBV19 with TRBJ1-1, with D unclear. Sequenced material: blood. The TCR was taken from a man in his 60s in good health. CDR3 in amino acids: CASSPTFGAFF. CDR3 nucleotides: TGTGCCAGTAGTCCGACCTTTGGGGCTTTCTTT. The variable domain in full, completed from reference TRBV19 and TRBJ1-1, reads DGGITQSPKYLFRKEGQNVTLSCEQNLNHDAMYWYRQDPGQGLRLIYYSQIVNDFQKGDIAEGYSVSREKKESFPLTVTSAQKNPTAFYLCASSPTFGAFFGQGTRLTVV.